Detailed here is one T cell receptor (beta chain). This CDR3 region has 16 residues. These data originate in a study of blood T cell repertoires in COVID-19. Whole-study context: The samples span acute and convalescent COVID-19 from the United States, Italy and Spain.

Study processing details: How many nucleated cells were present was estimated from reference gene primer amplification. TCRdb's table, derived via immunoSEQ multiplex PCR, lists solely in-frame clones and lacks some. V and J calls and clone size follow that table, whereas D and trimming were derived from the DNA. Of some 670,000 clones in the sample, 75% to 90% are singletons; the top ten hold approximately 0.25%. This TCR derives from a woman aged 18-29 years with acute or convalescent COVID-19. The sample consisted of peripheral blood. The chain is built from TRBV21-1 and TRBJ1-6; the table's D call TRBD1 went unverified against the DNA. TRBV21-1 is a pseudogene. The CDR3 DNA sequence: TGTGCCAGCAGCGACGACAGGGAAAGGCATAATTCACCCCTCCACTTT. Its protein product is CASSDDRERHNSPLHF.